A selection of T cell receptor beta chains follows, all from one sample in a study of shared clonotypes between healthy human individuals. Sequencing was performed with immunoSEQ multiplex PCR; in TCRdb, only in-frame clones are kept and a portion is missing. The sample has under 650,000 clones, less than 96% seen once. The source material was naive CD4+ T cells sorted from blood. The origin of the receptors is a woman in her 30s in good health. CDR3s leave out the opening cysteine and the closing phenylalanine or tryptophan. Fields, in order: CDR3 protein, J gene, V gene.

ASSQGEITNEKLF,TRBJ1-4,TRBV4-1
ASRRGLANTGELF,TRBJ2-2,TRBV11-1
ASSQEGQGQGNTEAF,TRBJ1-1,TRBV4-1
ASSLIPWGYT,TRBJ1-2,TRBV28
ASSPGQGTNTEAF,TRBJ1-1,TRBV18
ASSPTGGALSYEQY,TRBJ2-7,TRBV18
ASSSHTSGRINEQF,TRBJ2-1,TRBV7-9
ASSTLAGVGETQY,TRBJ2-5,TRBV10-2
ASSLGQNTEAF,TRBJ1-1,TRBV7-3
ASSPTYADPTDTQY,TRBJ2-3,TRBV28
ASSLGASYTGELF,TRBJ2-2,TRBV28
ASRAESTGELF,TRBJ2-2,TRBV9
ASSNQASIVSNQPQH,TRBJ1-5,TRBV21-1
ASSQGGPSYEQY,TRBJ2-7,TRBV4-2
ASSLAVGANTGELF,TRBJ2-2,TRBV5-1
ASSLENTEAF,TRBJ1-1,TRBV28
ASSPGTGGTEAF,TRBJ1-1,TRBV10-1
SVGGSREEQY,TRBJ2-7,TRBV29-1
ASSLFSPGQASGANVLT,TRBJ2-6,TRBV11-2
ASSTGLAGDNEQF,TRBJ2-1,TRBV5-1